This T cell receptor beta chain came from a study of T cells in tuberculosis (dated by TCRdb to about 2018). General notes on the study: To characterize T cells specific for the mycobacterial lipid antigen glucose monomycolate (GMM), the study used CD1B tetramers together with high-throughput TCR immunosequencing. PBMC from active tuberculosis patients were archived either before standard anti-tuberculosis treatment began or within 7 days of the start of that treatment. A South African clinical cohort compared IGRA-negative adolescents, IGRA-positive adolescents with latent tuberculosis and adults with active tuberculosis, approximately ten per group. Study-wide conclusions, independent of this receptor: A classifier using the diverse GMM-specific repertoire reached roughly 87% accuracy (AUROC 0.8 to 0.95), compared with roughly 70% accuracy using GEM motif frequencies. Smaller NN-distances were partly driven by shorter CDR3-alpha lengths in active tuberculosis patients, and statistical significance was not reached for the TCR-beta difference. Clinical samples were chosen by availability of cryopreserved specimens, and active tuberculosis cases were adults while controls were adolescents. Smaller mean NN-distances to GMM-specific TCRs were observed in active tuberculosis TCR-alpha repertoires than in IGRA-negative controls, suggesting clonal expansion of GMM-specific TCRs.

The immunoSEQ multiplex PCR assay was used to generate TCR libraries, with TCR-beta and/or TCR-alpha/delta assays applied to each sample. The amplified TCR libraries were sequenced on the Illumina high-throughput platform. For the original study's pipeline: Clustering and dimensionality reduction were performed using pairwise TCRdist distances among GMM-specific receptors from ex vivo sorted or in vitro expanded T cells. The score assigned to each clinical repertoire was mean NN-distance, meaning the average TCRdist to the nearest 10% of tetramer-positive reference sequences. To compute GEM TCR motif frequency, the fraction of unique TCRs matching known GEM sequences by V/J usage and CDR3 length was calculated. Active tuberculosis was classified by linear discriminant analysis with leave-one-out cross-validation, implemented in scikit-learn. As stored in TCRdb, this immuneACCESS dataset retains in-frame rearrangements with V and J assigned. A fraction of the clones does not appear; measured against another copy, unresolved V genes explain less than half of the discrepancy, and the remainder lacks a known reason. V and J calls and clone size come straight from that table; D and trimming were deduced from the DNA. The sample contains about 49,000 clones, about 95% of them found a single time. The ten top clones hold approximately 1.5% of the sample.

This clone was picked up one time. Its antigen is not yet known. Within one base of it there is no much larger clone, and no base qualities were kept. The CDR3 numbers 15 residues from cysteine through phenylalanine. Only the CDR3 DNA is retained, 45 bases long and in frame from the first base. V and J are trimmed by 2 bases and 6 bases, and the gene matches miss 7 bases of the junction. CDR1 is given as LGHNA and CDR2 as YSLEER, both from the germline V gene. According to the study, the label for this sample's time point signals: new active TB diagnosis, blood taken before or within 7 days of starting treatment. Patients with active tuberculosis were defined as newly diagnosed, HIV-seronegative South African adults aged 18 years or older. Confirmation of active tuberculosis came from positive sputum smear microscopy and/or a positive M. tuberculosis culture. Unsorted cryopreserved PBMC were immunosequenced, covering on average approximately 90,000 T cells per clinical donor.

The TCR was taken from an adult with tuberculosis. This material consisted of PBMCs, taken at tuberculosis diagnosis. The V and J genes are TRBV4-3 and TRBJ2-1, with 7 bases aligning to TRBD2. The nucleotides are TGCGCCAGCAGCCAAAGACTAGCCCCCGGCAATGAGCAGTTCTTC. Its amino acids are CASSQRLAPGNEQFF.